This TCR beta chain emerged from a study of T cells after posttransplantation cyclophosphamide. Sequenced by immunoSEQ multiplex PCR; TCRdb stores in-frame clones only, minus some. The table shows approximately 45,000 clones, with around 94% occurring only once. V shed 2 bases and J 0 bases; nucleotides not matched to a gene: 4. The CDR3 sequence is 17 residues long. The V gene's germline CDR1 is SNHLY and CDR2 FYNNEI. The sequenced sample was PBMCs. The sequence derives from a woman aged 50 to 65 in good health and a related stem cell transplant donor. The chain recombines TRBV2 with TRBJ2-1; TRBD2 matches 10 bases. The CDR3 here is CASSENSGGLSYNEQFF. CDR3 DNA: TGTGCCAGCAGTGAAAATAGCGGGGGGCTCTCCTACAATGAGCAGTTCTTC.